This T cell receptor (beta chain) emerged from a study of cytomegalovirus exposure and HLA in healthy donors. Study observations and caveats: Reports indicated that the classifier achieved high specificity and sensitivity in diagnosing cytomegalovirus status.

Produced via immunoSEQ multiplex PCR; TCRdb's table is partial and in-frame only. Among 110,000 or so clones listed, around 88% were seen once. The CDR3 covers 12 residues. Per germline, CDR1 MDHEN and CDR2 SYDVKM. The junction had 2 bases not matched to a gene; V was cut back by 7 bases and J by 3 bases. A note on this clone: Its antigen is undetermined.

The specimen was PBMCs. The genes are TRBV28 and TRBJ1-1; the match to TRBD1 covers 7 bases. The clonotype originates from a man younger than 35 in good health and CMV-seronegative. CDR3 nucleotides: TGTGCCAGCAAAACAGGGGACACTGAAGCTTTCTTT. This encodes CASKTGDTEAFF.